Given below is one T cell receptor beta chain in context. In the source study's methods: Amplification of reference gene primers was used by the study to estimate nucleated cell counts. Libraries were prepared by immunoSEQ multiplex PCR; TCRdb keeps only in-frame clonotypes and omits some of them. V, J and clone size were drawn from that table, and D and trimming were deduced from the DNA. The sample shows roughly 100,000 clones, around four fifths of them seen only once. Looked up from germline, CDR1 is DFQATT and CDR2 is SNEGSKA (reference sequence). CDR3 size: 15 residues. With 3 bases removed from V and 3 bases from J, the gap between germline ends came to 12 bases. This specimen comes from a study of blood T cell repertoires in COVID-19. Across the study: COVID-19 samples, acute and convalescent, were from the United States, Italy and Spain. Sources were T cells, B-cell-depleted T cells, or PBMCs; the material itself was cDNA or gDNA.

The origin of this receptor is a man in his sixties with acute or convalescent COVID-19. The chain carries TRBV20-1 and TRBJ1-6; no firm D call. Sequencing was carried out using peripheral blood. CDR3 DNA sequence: TGCAGTGCTAGTCGGACTGACCTCTATAATTCACCCCTCCACTTT. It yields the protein CSASRTDLYNSPLHF.